This TCR beta chain was identified during a study of CD8+ T cells in alopecia areata. Study context: Tofacitinib treatment spanned 6 to 18 months, with 6 months off drug afterward.

This sample's treatment: oral pan-JAK inhibitor, 5-10 mg twice daily. Findings and limits, study-wide: Uncertain still, given a single nonresponder, is whether baseline CD8+ expansion links to response. Alopecia totalis/universalis scalp especially showed more expanded CD8+ clones than normal scalp. Scalp and blood retained many expanded lesional clones during tofacitinib.

RNA extraction and reverse transcription yielded cDNA as sequencing template. Assay: immunoSEQ multiplex PCR; the TCRdb copy retains only in-frame clones and omits some. The sample lists approximately 280,000 clones, about three fifths occurring once. This clone was picked up a small number of times. Its antigen is currently unknown. This CDR3 has 14 amino acids. V lost 7 bases to trimming and J lost 8 bases; unmatched junction nucleotides: 9. Germline V lookup: CDR1 MDHEN, CDR2 SYDVKM. The V and J genes are TRBV28 and TRBJ2-2; the match to TRBD1 covers 8 bases. The sequence was obtained from a human donor with alopecia areata. The source was CD4+ T cells sorted from blood, collected at week 24, from a patient treated with tofacitinib. CDR3 protein: CASTPTGQGGELFF. The CDR3 nucleotides are TGTGCCAGCACCCCAACCGGACAGGGTGGGGAGCTGTTTTTT.